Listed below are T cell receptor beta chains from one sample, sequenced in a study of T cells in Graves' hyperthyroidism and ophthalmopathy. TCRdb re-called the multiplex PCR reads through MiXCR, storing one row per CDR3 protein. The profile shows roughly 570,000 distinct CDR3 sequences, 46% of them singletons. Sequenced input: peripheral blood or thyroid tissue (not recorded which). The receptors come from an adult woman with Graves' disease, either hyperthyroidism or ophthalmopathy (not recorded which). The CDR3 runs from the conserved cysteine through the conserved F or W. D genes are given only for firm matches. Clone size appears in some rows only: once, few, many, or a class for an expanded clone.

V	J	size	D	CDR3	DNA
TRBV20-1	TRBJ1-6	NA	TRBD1	CSATDRGLMDSPLHF	TGCAGTGCTACAGACAGGGGGTTAATGGATTCACCCCTCCACTTT
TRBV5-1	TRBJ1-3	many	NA	CASRSQPSSGNTIYF	TGCGCCAGCAGGTCACAGCCCAGCTCTGGAAACACCATATATTTT
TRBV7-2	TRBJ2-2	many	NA	CASSLRNAPNTGELFF	TGTGCCAGCAGCTTACGGAACGCTCCGAACACTGGGGAGCTGTTTTTT
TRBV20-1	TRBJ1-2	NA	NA	CSARDGSGRNYGYTF	TGCAGTGCTAGAGATGGTTCCGGCAGGAACTATGGCTACACCTTC
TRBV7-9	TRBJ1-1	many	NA	CASSFGGSATEAFF	TGTGCCAGCAGCTTCGGGGGTTCGGCCACTGAAGCTTTCTTT
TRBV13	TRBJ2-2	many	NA	CASSFEGTGELFF	TGTGCCAGCAGCTTCGAGGGGACCGGGGAGCTGTTTTTT
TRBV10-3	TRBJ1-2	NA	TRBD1	CAISGVTDRDYGYTF	TGTGCCATCAGTGGAGTCACGGACAGGGACTATGGCTACACCTTC
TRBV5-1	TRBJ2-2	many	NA	CASSLGHRNTGELFF	TGCGCCAGCAGCTTGGGCCATCGGAACACCGGGGAGCTGTTTTTT
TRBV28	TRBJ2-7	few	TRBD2	CASSLGGFEQYF	TGTGCCAGCAGCCTGGGGGGGTTCGAGCAGTACTTC
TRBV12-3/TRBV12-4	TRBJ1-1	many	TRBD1	CASSVDRYTEAFF	TGTGCCAGCAGCGTGGACAGGTACACTGAAGCTTTCTTT
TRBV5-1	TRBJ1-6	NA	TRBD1	CASSPTGGSRSSSPLHF	TGCGCCAGCAGTCCGACAGGGGGCTCGCGGTCCAGTTCACCCCTCCACTTT
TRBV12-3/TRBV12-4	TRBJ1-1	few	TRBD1	CASSWPGQKNTEAFF	TGTGCCAGCAGTTGGCCGGGACAGAAGAACACTGAAGCTTTCTTT
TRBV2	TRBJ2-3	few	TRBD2	CASSEGAGGPPDTQYF	TGTGCCAGCAGTGAAGGGGCGGGAGGGCCGCCAGATACGCAGTATTTT
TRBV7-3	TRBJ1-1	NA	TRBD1	CASSLGGRGLGTEAFF	TGTGCCAGCAGCTTAGGGGGCAGGGGGCTCGGCACTGAAGCTTTCTTT
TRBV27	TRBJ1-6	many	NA	CASTHYDGTNSPLHF	TGTGCCAGCACCCACTACGACGGAACTAATTCACCCCTCCACTTT
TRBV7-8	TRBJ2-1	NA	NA	CASSPWATIDEQFF	TGTGCCAGCAGTCCTTGGGCTACCATCGATGAGCAGTTCTTC
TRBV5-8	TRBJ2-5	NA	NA	CASSLGGRRSQETQYF	TGTGCCAGCAGCTTGGGAGGCCGCCGATCACAAGAGACCCAGTACTTC
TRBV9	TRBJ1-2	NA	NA	CASSKDPTGYGYTF	TGTGCCAGCAGCAAAGACCCCACTGGCTATGGCTACACCTTC
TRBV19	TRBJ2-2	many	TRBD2	CASERSRGGFNTGELFF	TGTGCCAGCGAACGTAGCCGGGGAGGGTTCAACACCGGGGAGCTGTTTTTT
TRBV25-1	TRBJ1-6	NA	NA	CASLGTWGSPLHF	TGTGCCAGCTTAGGGACGTGGGGCTCACCCCTCCACTTT
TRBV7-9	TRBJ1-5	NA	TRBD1	CASSRPSGGDQSQHF	TGTGCCAGCAGCCGCCCCTCAGGGGGCGATCAGTCCCAGCATTTT
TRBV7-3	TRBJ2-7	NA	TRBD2	CASSFGTSGEQYF	TGTGCCAGCAGCTTCGGGACTAGCGGCGAGCAGTACTTC
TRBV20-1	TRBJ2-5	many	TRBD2	CSAGGGTSGWETQYF	TGCAGTGCTGGGGGGGGGACTAGCGGATGGGAGACCCAGTACTTC
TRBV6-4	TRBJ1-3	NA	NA	CASSDSTGGRNTIYF	TGTGCCAGCAGTGACTCGACGGGGGGCCGAAACACCATATATTTT
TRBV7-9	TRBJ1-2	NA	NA	CASSQRWGTHGYTF	TGCGCCAGCAGCCAAAGGTGGGGGACCCATGGCTACACCTTC